Given below is one T cell receptor (beta chain) in context. Only one count was recorded for this clonotype. Its antigen is currently not known. Base qualities were left out, and no much larger clone turns up one base away. These data belong to a study of T-cell reconstitution after alpha-beta-depleted transplantation in children listed by TCRdb under 2016. Concerning the study at large: T-cell immune reconstitution after TCRalphabeta/CD19-depleted allogeneic hematopoietic cell transplantation in children was quantitatively tracked in the study by means of TCR repertoire profiling.

The full study reports these points: The apparently early alphabetaT-cell count recovery about two months after transplant was reportedly dependent on only several hundred rapidly expanded clones derived from non-depleted graft cells. The frequencies of hyperexpanded clones fell over the following months, and after one year, T-cell counts and TCRbeta diversity were mostly attributed to newly produced T cells. In some patients, the high TCRbeta diversity seen at day 60 was put down to recipient T cells and intrathymic progenitors that had survived conditioning.

Based on the germline V gene, the CDR1 and CDR2 sequences are SQVTM and ANQGSEA. Measured from the cysteine to the phenylalanine, the CDR3 is 12 residues long. CDR3 DNA is the only sequence kept; it has 36 bases, read in frame from the first base. V drops 7 bases and J drops 2 bases, leaving 11 bases in between. What the treatment or condition label conveys for this sample: allogeneic hematopoietic cell transplantation with graft depleted of TCRalphabeta T cells and CD19 B cells. Transplant recipients were children who received TCRalphabeta/CD19-depleted allogeneic hematopoietic cell grafts. The library was obtained by PCR. Sequenced using an Illumina HiSeq 2500. Molecular barcoding was employed in the preparation of TCR libraries, with unique molecular identifiers being used to normalize TCRbeta repertoire quantification. TCRdb handled the public reads itself, with Q25 trimming in fastp and clone calling in MiXCR, and kept productive beta chains. One record per CDR3 amino acid sequence lists the most common genes and DNA. The sample table shows approximately 500,000 distinct CDR3 sequences, and 27% are seen once. Jointly, the top ten make up under 45% of the sample.

The chain employs TRBV29-1 and TRBJ2-5; perhaps TRBD2 is the D gene, with 6 bases matching. The receptor was derived from a boy in the first two years of life with Wiskott-Aldrich syndrome, due to receive a stem cell transplant. Source: PBMCs, taken before TCRalphabeta/CD19-depleted stem cell transplant. The nucleotides read TGCAGCGGTGCGGGGAATCAAGAGACCCAGTACTTC. Its protein reads: CSGAGNQETQYF.